The clone carrying this T cell receptor (beta chain) showed up many times. Its antigen is not identified. This sample stems from a study of T-cell reconstitution after alpha-beta-depleted transplantation in children. Broader study findings: One year post-transplant, T-cell counts and diversity were largely derived from T cells produced anew. Several hundred expanded graft clones reportedly gave rise to the alpha-beta T cells present about two months after transplant.

The TCRbeta library incorporated unique molecular identifiers. MiXCR was run by TCRdb on the PCR reads, yielding one entry per CDR3 protein. The sample contains about 17,000 distinct CDR3 sequences, under 6.5% of which appear only once. CDR1 and CDR2 from the germline V gene are DFQATT and SNEGSKA (reference sequence). The CDR3 is 13 residues long. Trimming removed 3 bases at V and 8 bases at J, with 11 bases between. The clonotype originates from a boy under 18 with acute lymphoblastic leukemia, due to receive a stem cell transplant. The sample here was PBMCs, taken before TCRalphabeta/CD19-depleted stem cell transplant. V gene TRBV20-1 combines with J gene TRBJ1-6; a possible D gene is TRBD1 (5 bases). CDR3 loop: CSASFQTDSPLHF. The CDR3 DNA reads as TGCAGTGCTAGTTTTCAGACAGATTCACCCCTCCACTTT.